A selection of T cell receptor beta chains follows, all from one sample in a study of shared clonotypes between healthy human individuals. The repertoire was sequenced with immunoSEQ multiplex PCR; TCRdb's copy has only in-frame clones and lacks some. Here the sample spans around 83,000 clones, about 65% being singletons. The specimen sequenced was memory CD8+ T cells sorted from blood. These TCRs come from a man aged 25-45 years in good health. Each CDR3 is given with its conserved first and last residue.

j_call | v_call | cdr3_aa
TRBJ2-7 | TRBV5-1 | CASSLGQDDPTYEQYF
TRBJ2-7 | TRBV2 | CASSASGDYEQYF
TRBJ2-1 | TRBV18 | CASSPRTGKFNEQFF
TRBJ2-1 | TRBV6-5 | CASSSFFKQFF
TRBJ2-7 | TRBV5-1 | CASSSRQGNYEQYF
TRBJ2-4 | TRBV27 | CASRAGQGPPLAKNIQYF
TRBJ2-3 | TRBV19 | CASSKAREDTRDTQYF
TRBJ2-3 | TRBV2 | CASSSDTQYF
TRBJ1-2 | TRBV5-5 | CASSRQVFYGYTF
TRBJ2-7 | TRBV5-8 | CASSQTGGEQYF
TRBJ2-2 | TRBV10-3 | CAIKGQGFDGLTGELFF
TRBJ1-4 | TRBV5-4 | CASSPSGGRSEKLFF
TRBJ2-3 | TRBV6-4 | CASKMGRASTDTQYF
TRBJ1-1 | TRBV7-3 | CASSSRWGTEAFF
TRBJ2-3 | TRBV7-9 | CASSLETKGDTQYF